The 3 T cell receptor beta chains given below trace back to one sample, sequenced in a study of Ad26.COV2.S vaccination and SARS-CoV-2 variants. Libraries were prepared by immunoSEQ multiplex PCR; TCRdb keeps only in-frame clonotypes and omits some of them. This table holds about 280,000 clones, approximately 87% found once. Treatment described: 15 to 20 received Ad26.COV2.S at low or high dose, single or two shots; roughly 5 received placebo; per-sample allocation not given. Day 63 following the first vaccine or placebo injection was when the samples were taken. The starting material was peripheral blood, obtained in a trial of Ad26.COV2.S vaccine versus placebo. These receptors came from a person aged 18 to 59 who received the Ad26.COV2.S COVID-19 vaccine or a placebo.

At least ten counts were recorded for this clone. This chain connects TRBV19 to TRBJ1-3; D unresolved. Trimming shortened V by 3 bases and J by 0 bases, and 12 bases separated the two germline ends. In germline, CDR1 is LNHDA, CDR2 SQIVND (reference sequence). CDR3 size: 16 residues. Written as DNA, the CDR3 is TGTGCCAGTAGTATCGAGATCACAGACTCTGGAAACACCATATATTTT. Protein sequence: CASSIEITDSGNTIYF. The entire variable domain, with the rest obtained from reference TRBV19 and TRBJ1-3, is as follows: DGGITQSPKYLFRKEGQNVTLSCEQNLNHDAMYWYRQDPGQGLRLIYYSQIVNDFQKGDIAEGYSVSREKKESFPLTVTSAQKNPTAFYLCASSIEITDSGNTIYFGEGSWLTVV.

The genes are TRBV4-2 and TRBJ2-3; D is possibly TRBD2 (6 bases). From germline, CDR1 is LGHNA and CDR2 YNFKEQ. Trimming took 3 bases from V and 4 from J, leaving 14 bases between them. The length of the CDR3 is 15 residues. This CDR3 is CASSQDHGGADTQYF. The CDR3 nucleotides read TGTGCCAGCAGCCAGGACCACGGGGGAGCAGATACGCAGTATTTT.

The chain combines TRBV13 with TRBJ2-2; D possibly matches TRBD1 or TRBD2 (5 bases each). Germline-derived CDR1 and CDR2 are PRHDT and FYEKMQ (reference sequence). This CDR3 spans 15 amino acids. V lost 2 bases and J lost 6, with 13 bases in between. The CDR3 region has the DNA TGTGCCAGCAGCTTACGAGGGGAGCTCGCCGGGGAGCTGTTTTTT. Its protein is CASSLRGELAGELFF.